The 18 T cell receptor beta chains below all came from one sample that was sequenced in a study of blood T cells in healthy people across ages. Next came a second PCR, run for about 7 to 12 cycles, which used a sample-barcoded 5' primer along with a J-beta primer mix. TCRdb processed the 5' RACE reads anew with MiXCR; each CDR3 protein has one entry. The sample holds around 1,700,000 distinct CDR3 sequences, 28% seen once. Material: blood. Every receptor here comes from a woman aged 25 to 39 in good health.

A word on this clonotype: A read error may be the cause here, since a much bigger clone is one base away. The chain carries TRBV29-1 and TRBJ2-6; D possibly corresponds to TRBD1 (6 bases). Germline CDR1 reads SQVTM; CDR2 reads ANQGSEA. The CDR3 loop spans 12 amino acids. V lost 7 bases and J 13 bases, leaving 17 bases between the germline ends. The CDR3 region has the DNA TGCAGCGGTGTGTGGGGACAAGGAGTCCTGACTTTC. Amino acids: CSGVWGQGVLTF.

This clonotype was counted many times. The genes are TRBV29-1 and TRBJ2-1; TRBD2 agrees at 8 bases. CDR1 SQVTM and CDR2 ANQGSEA come from the germline V gene. The CDR3 length is 12 residues. After removal of 7 bases from V and 7 bases from J, the junction contained 6 bases not matched to a gene. The DNA of the CDR3 is TGCAGCGCAAGCGGGAGAGGGAATGAGCAGTTCTTC. Translated, it gives CSASGRGNEQFF.

This clonotype was seen many times. The chain recombines TRBV4-1 with TRBJ2-7, with D perhaps TRBD2 (7 bases). V was shortened by 0 bases and J by 2 bases, with 11 bases between the two germline ends. CDR1 is MGHRA and CDR2 is YSYEKL in the germline V gene. The CDR3 loop spans 15 amino acids. The CDR3 sequence: CASSQDEGGTYEQYF. CDR3 sequence (DNA): TGCGCCAGCAGCCAAGATGAGGGGGGGACCTACGAGCAGTACTTC.

Ten or more counts support this clonotype. The chain joins TRBV6-2 or TRBV6-3 to TRBJ2-7, with a tentative D call TRBD2 (5 bases). Germline CDR1 is MNHEY and CDR2 is SVGEGT. This CDR3 region has 12 residues. The germline V and J ends were trimmed by 5 bases and 3 bases, with 8 bases remaining between them. CDR3 residues: CASSRTSYEQYF. The CDR3 coding sequence is TGTGCCAGCAGTAGAACTAGCTACGAGCAGTACTTC.

This clonotype was seen a handful of times. The chain has TRBV6-2 or TRBV6-3 and TRBJ2-7; D uncertain. From germline, CDR1 is MNHEY and CDR2 SVGEGT. The CDR3 extends over 14 amino acids. The V gene lost 8 bases and the J gene lost 0 bases, with 14 bases spanning the gap. The CDR3 sequence: CASGHSWGSYEQYF. Here the CDR3 DNA reads TGTGCCAGCGGGCATTCCTGGGGCTCCTACGAGCAGTACTTC.

This clonotype appeared a few times. This chain joins TRBV7-2 and TRBJ2-1; 7 positions match TRBD1. In germline, CDR1 is SGHTA, CDR2 FQGNSA. This CDR3 comprises 15 residues. V lost 4 bases, J lost 4 bases, and 7 bases stayed unmatched. The CDR3 region is CASSYGQAVYNEQFF. In DNA, the CDR3 is TGTGCCAGCAGCTACGGACAGGCCGTTTACAATGAGCAGTTCTTC. The full variable domain, in which reference TRBV7-2 and TRBJ2-1 provide the parts outside the CDR3, is GAGVSQSPSNKVTEKGKDVELRCDPISGHTALYWYRQSLGQGLEFLIYFQGNSAPDKSGLPSDRFSAERTGGSVSTLTIQRTQQEDSAVYLCASSYGQAVYNEQFFGPGTRLTVL.

This clonotype was recorded a few times. The chain couples TRBV29-1 to TRBJ2-5; tentative D call: TRBD2 (6 bases). The CDR3 has 16 amino acids. Germline loops: CDR1 SQVTM, CDR2 ANQGSEA. Trimming took off 2 bases at V and 3 bases at J, with 19 bases between the two ends. The CDR3 here is CSVESSEGLPKETQYF. In DNA, the CDR3 is TGCAGCGTTGAATCGAGTGAGGGACTCCCAAAAGAGACCCAGTACTTC.

The chain links TRBV7-9 to TRBJ2-7, with TRBD2 as a possible D gene (5 bases). Germline V lookup: CDR1 SEHNR, CDR2 FQNEAQ (reference sequence). The CDR3 is 13 amino acids. V lost 4 bases and J 7 bases, leaving 14 bases between the germline ends. CDR3 coding DNA: TGTGCCAGCAGCTCCCCGGGGAGCCTAGAGCAGTACTTC. The encoded protein is CASSSPGSLEQYF.

Comments on this clonotype: Possible read error: a much larger clone is one base away. The J gene is TRBJ2-7, the V gene TRBV13, with a tentative D call TRBD1 (5 bases). The CDR3 runs to 14 residues. V gave up 5 bases and J gave up 6 bases, with 17 bases separating them. Germline CDR1 PRHDT, CDR2 FYEKMQ (reference sequence). CDR3 sequence (DNA): TGTGCCAGCAGCCAAAGGCATGACAGATCCGAGCAGTACTTC. Amino acid sequence: CASSQRHDRSEQYF.

This clonotype was seen only a few times. The chain joins TRBV16 to TRBJ1-1, with a weak D call TRBD1 (5 bases). Germline CDR1 is KGHSY and CDR2 is FQNENV. V was clipped by 3 bases and J by 4 bases, with 9 bases between them. The CDR3 is 13 amino acids. The CDR3 region has the DNA TGTGCCAGCAGCCACCGGGGCGGCACTGAAGCTTTCTTT. Its translation: CASSHRGGTEAFF.

On this clonotype: A much larger clone lies one base from this, so it may be a read error. J is TRBJ2-1 and V is TRBV7-2, with TRBD2 matching 9 bases. CDR3 length: 19 residues. Germline V gene data show CDR1 as SGHTA and CDR2 as FQGNSA. Here the CDR3 reads CASSLVSSGESYTYNEEFF. CDR3 DNA sequence: TGTGCCAGCAGCTTAGTGTCTAGCGGGGAGAGTTATACCTACAATGAGGAGTTCTTC.

This clonotype was detected many times. The chain combines TRBV9 with TRBJ1-2; possible D gene TRBD1, 6 bases. Trimming took 2 bases from V and 0 from J, leaving 11 bases between them. The CDR3 sequence is 15 residues long. Looked up from germline, CDR1 is SGDLS and CDR2 is YYNGEE. The CDR3 reads CASSVGQRSNYGYTF. In nucleotides, the CDR3 is TGTGCCAGCAGCGTCGGACAGCGTTCTAACTATGGCTACACCTTC. The variable domain in full, completed from reference TRBV9 and TRBJ1-2, reads DSGVTQTPKHLITATGQRVTLRCSPRSGDLSVYWYQQSLDQGLQFLIQYYNGEERAKGNILERFSAQQFPDLHSELNLSSLELGDSALYFCASSVGQRSNYGYTFGSGTRLTVV.

The rearrangement links TRBV9 to TRBJ2-5, with TRBD2 matching over 14 bases. Trimming removed 0 bases from V and 1 base from J; junction bases left unmatched: 2. Germline V gene sequence: CDR1 SGDLS, CDR2 YYNGEE. This CDR3 has 17 amino acids. The CDR3: CASSVGGLAGAQETQYF. CDR3 sequence (DNA): TGTGCCAGCAGCGTAGGGGGACTAGCGGGGGCCCAAGAGACCCAGTACTTC.

This clonotype occurred a few times. V is TRBV7-9 and J is TRBJ2-1, with 12 bases fitting TRBD2. Germline V gene data show CDR1 as SEHNR and CDR2 as FQNEAQ (reference sequence). The V segment lost 5 bases and the J segment 9 bases; nucleotides outside the gene matches: 8. The CDR3 spans 15 residues. CDR3 residues: CASSPRLAGAVEQFF. The CDR3 DNA follows: TGTGCCAGCAGCCCACGACTAGCGGGAGCGGTTGAGCAGTTCTTC.

The chain is built from TRBV4-1 and TRBJ2-5; 9 positions agree with TRBD2. Losses at the gene ends were 1 base for V and 5 bases for J; bases not matched to a gene: 11. CDR1 is MGHRA, CDR2 YSYEKL, per germline. This CDR3 region has 17 residues. As DNA, the CDR3 is TGCGCCAGCAGCCAAGTACGGGGCGGGGGGGCCGGTGAGACCCAGTACTTC. Amino acid sequence: CASSQVRGGGAGETQYF.

V and J are TRBV29-1 and TRBJ2-5, with 7 positions matching TRBD2. Trimming removed 4 bases from V and 2 bases from J; junction bases left unmatched: 13. This CDR3 spans 16 amino acids. Per the germline V gene, CDR1 is SQVTM and CDR2 is ANQGSEA. CDR3 amino acids: CSVGGVRLATQETQYF. The DNA for the CDR3 is TGCAGCGTTGGAGGGGTAAGACTAGCCACTCAAGAGACCCAGTACTTC.

The CDR3 DNA reads TGCAGCGTTGAGGACTTGGCGGGAGATAATGAGCAGTTCTTC. Protein sequence: CSVEDLAGDNEQFF. V gene TRBV29-1 combines with J gene TRBJ2-1, with 7 bases matching TRBD2. Germline V lookup: CDR1 SQVTM, CDR2 ANQGSEA. The CDR3 has 14 amino acids. Unmatched junction bases numbered 9, after V lost 3 bases and J lost 7 bases.

The chain recombines TRBV30 with TRBJ2-1, with 9 bases fitting TRBD2. The CDR3 runs 13 residues. V was pared by 3 bases and J by 9 bases, with 6 bases of the junction left unmatched. Germline V lookup: CDR1 GTSNPN, CDR2 SVGIG (reference sequence). The CDR3 DNA follows: TGTGCCTGGAGCGAGCGGGGGGTTGGTGAGCAGTTCTTC. This codes for CAWSERGVGEQFF.